This TCR beta chain was sequenced in a study of response to subunit inactivated influenza vaccine. The V gene lost 4 bases and the J gene lost 6 bases, with 15 bases spanning the gap. CDR1 SGHRS and CDR2 YFSETQ come from the germline V gene. This CDR3 is built from 14 residues. From the RT-PCR reads, TCRdb called clonotypes with MiXCR, one entry per CDR3 protein. The profile shows about 480,000 distinct CDR3 sequences, 25% of them singletons. Study-wide findings and caveats: That few new T cells are recruited by each seasonal influenza vaccination was the authors' suggestion.

A remark on this clonotype: What it recognizes is unknown.

The chain recombines TRBV5-1 with TRBJ2-3; no clear D. This TCR was recovered from a man between 50 and 59 years old who received an inactivated influenza vaccine. Specimen: CD4+ T cells sorted from PBMCs, collected 5 to 6 days after vaccination. CDR3 sequence: CASSIDHPRDTQYF. The DNA for the CDR3 is TGCGCCAGCAGCATCGACCACCCAAGGGATACGCAGTATTTT.